A selection of T cell receptor beta chains follows, all from one sample in a study of blood T cell repertoires in COVID-19. Data came from immunoSEQ multiplex PCR; TCRdb stores just in-frame clones and leaves some out. The sample lists approximately 240,000 clones, less than 90% occurring once. The sequenced material came from PBMCs or T cells enriched from blood (not recorded which). The receptors here all came from a woman in her fifties or sixties in a cohort exposed to, infected with or recovered from COVID-19 (not recorded which). CDR3s include the opening cysteine and the closing phenylalanine or tryptophan. D genes are given only for firm matches. Rows give clone size only sometimes, using once, few, many, or a class for an expanded clone.

cdr3_length: 15
j_call: TRBJ2-2
v_call: TRBV5-1
d_call: .
clone_size: .
cdr3_aa: CASSSTRAASGELFF
cdr3_nt: TGCGCCAGCAGCTCGACCAGGGCTGCGTCCGGGGAGCTGTTTTTT

cdr3_length: 15
j_call: TRBJ2-3
v_call: TRBV25-1
d_call: .
clone_size: .
cdr3_aa: CASKKQDGVTDTQYF
cdr3_nt: TGTGCCAGCAAAAAACAGGATGGGGTCACAGATACGCAGTATTTT

cdr3_length: 15
j_call: TRBJ2-5
v_call: TRBV7-8
d_call: TRBD1
clone_size: .
cdr3_aa: CASSSGQGVRETQYF
cdr3_nt: TGTGCCAGCAGCTCCGGACAGGGGGTGCGTGAGACCCAGTACTTC

cdr3_length: 14
j_call: TRBJ2-1
v_call: TRBV14
d_call: .
clone_size: .
cdr3_aa: CASNQGSSYNEQFF
cdr3_nt: TGTGCCAGCAATCAGGGGAGCTCCTACAATGAGCAGTTCTTC

cdr3_length: 13
j_call: TRBJ2-3
v_call: TRBV7-6
d_call: .
clone_size: .
cdr3_aa: CASSLGEADTQYF
cdr3_nt: TGTGCCAGCAGCTTAGGGGAGGCAGATACGCAGTATTTT

cdr3_length: 15
j_call: TRBJ2-5
v_call: TRBV27
d_call: TRBD2
clone_size: .
cdr3_aa: CASTRLAGGRETQYF
cdr3_nt: TGTGCCAGCACTCGGCTAGCGGGGGGGCGGGAGACCCAGTACTTC

cdr3_length: 18
j_call: TRBJ2-7
v_call: TRBV19
d_call: TRBD2
clone_size: .
cdr3_aa: CASRSLDRERTSGAEQYF
cdr3_nt: TGTGCCAGTAGATCCTTGGACAGGGAAAGGACTAGCGGTGCCGAGCAGTACTTC

cdr3_length: 21
j_call: TRBJ2-1
v_call: TRBV4-2
d_call: TRBD2
clone_size: .
cdr3_aa: CASSRSPPRGLADLSYNEQFF
cdr3_nt: TGTGCCAGCAGCCGCTCCCCGCCCCGGGGACTAGCGGACCTATCCTACAATGAGCAGTTCTTC

cdr3_length: 14
j_call: TRBJ2-7
v_call: TRBV28
d_call: TRBD1
clone_size: .
cdr3_aa: CASSGSTGVYEQYF
cdr3_nt: TGTGCCAGCAGTGGTTCCACAGGGGTCTACGAGCAGTACTTC

cdr3_length: 20
j_call: TRBJ1-2
v_call: TRBV3-1/TRBV3-2
d_call: TRBD1
clone_size: .
cdr3_aa: CASSLRVDRGPPPANYGYTF
cdr3_nt: TGTGCCAGCAGCCTGAGGGTCGACAGGGGGCCTCCCCCAGCTAACTATGGCTACACCTTC

cdr3_length: 16
j_call: TRBJ2-3
v_call: TRBV5-1
d_call: TRBD2
clone_size: .
cdr3_aa: CASSLAGGGPFDTQYF
cdr3_nt: TGCGCCAGCAGCTTGGCTGGCGGGGGGCCTTTTGATACGCAGTATTTT

cdr3_length: 15
j_call: TRBJ2-1
v_call: TRBV6-5
d_call: TRBD1
clone_size: once
cdr3_aa: CASRLQQGAAGEQFF
cdr3_nt: TGTGCCAGCAGGCTCCAACAGGGGGCGGCGGGTGAGCAGTTCTTC

cdr3_length: 21
j_call: TRBJ1-2
v_call: TRBV4-1
d_call: .
clone_size: .
cdr3_aa: CASSQEEGQGTRPSRIYGYTF
cdr3_nt: TGCGCCAGCAGCCAAGAGGAGGGTCAGGGCACAAGACCATCACGAATCTATGGCTACACCTTC

cdr3_length: 12
j_call: TRBJ2-5
v_call: TRBV3-1/TRBV3-2
d_call: .
clone_size: .
cdr3_aa: CASSSDGLAWHF
cdr3_nt: TGTGCCAGCAGCTCAGACGGGCTAGCGTGGCACTTC

cdr3_length: 15
j_call: TRBJ1-5
v_call: TRBV18
d_call: .
clone_size: few
cdr3_aa: CASSPTSQFDQPQHF
cdr3_nt: TGTGCCAGCTCACCAACTTCACAGTTTGATCAGCCCCAGCATTTT

cdr3_length: 15
j_call: TRBJ2-2
v_call: TRBV5-4
d_call: .
clone_size: once
cdr3_aa: CASSLGQGKTGELFF
cdr3_nt: TGTGCCAGCAGCCTGGGGCAGGGTAAGACCGGGGAGCTGTTTTTT

cdr3_length: 15
j_call: TRBJ2-2
v_call: TRBV10-3
d_call: TRBD1
clone_size: .
cdr3_aa: CAISRQGADTGELFF
cdr3_nt: TGTGCCATCAGTCGACAGGGGGCGGACACCGGGGAGCTGTTTTTT

cdr3_length: 14
j_call: TRBJ1-2
v_call: TRBV3-1/TRBV3-2
d_call: TRBD1
clone_size: .
cdr3_aa: CASSRGQTNYGYTF
cdr3_nt: TGTGCCAGCAGCCGGGGACAGACTAACTATGGCTACACCTTC

cdr3_length: 11
j_call: TRBJ1-5
v_call: TRBV19
d_call: .
clone_size: .
cdr3_aa: CASSTQGPQHF
cdr3_nt: TGTGCCAGTAGTACCCAGGGGCCCCAGCATTTT

cdr3_length: 14
j_call: TRBJ1-2
v_call: TRBV5-1
d_call: .
clone_size: .
cdr3_aa: CASSTGDTNYGYTF
cdr3_nt: TGCGCCAGCAGCACGGGAGACACTAACTATGGCTACACCTTC

cdr3_length: 17
j_call: TRBJ2-5
v_call: TRBV9
d_call: .
clone_size: .
cdr3_aa: CASSVATDSYAQETQYF
cdr3_nt: TGTGCCAGCAGCGTAGCTACGGACTCCTACGCCCAAGAGACCCAGTACTTC

cdr3_length: 13
j_call: TRBJ1-2
v_call: TRBV27
d_call: TRBD1
clone_size: .
cdr3_aa: CASRRTGNYGYTF
cdr3_nt: TGTGCCAGCAGAAGGACAGGGAACTATGGCTACACCTTC

cdr3_length: 16
j_call: TRBJ1-6
v_call: TRBV6-1
d_call: .
clone_size: .
cdr3_aa: CASSELLSSYNSPLHF
cdr3_nt: TGTGCCAGCAGTGAACTCCTGAGCTCCTATAATTCACCCCTCCACTTT

cdr3_length: 12
j_call: TRBJ2-5
v_call: TRBV5-1
d_call: .
clone_size: .
cdr3_aa: CASSLTEETQYF
cdr3_nt: TGCGCCAGCAGCTTGACTGAGGAGACCCAGTACTTC

cdr3_length: 15
j_call: TRBJ2-3
v_call: TRBV2
d_call: TRBD1
clone_size: .
cdr3_aa: CASSEGDSPTDTQYF
cdr3_nt: TGTGCCAGCAGTGAAGGGGACAGCCCCACAGATACGCAGTATTTT

cdr3_length: 16
j_call: TRBJ1-1
v_call: TRBV5-1
d_call: TRBD1
clone_size: .
cdr3_aa: CASSSIGTAMNTEAFF
cdr3_nt: TGCGCCAGCAGCTCGATAGGGACAGCCATGAACACTGAAGCTTTCTTT

cdr3_length: 13
j_call: TRBJ2-5
v_call: TRBV5-3
d_call: TRBD1
clone_size: .
cdr3_aa: CARSEDREETQYF
cdr3_nt: TGTGCCAGAAGCGAGGACAGGGAAGAGACCCAGTACTTC

cdr3_length: 16
j_call: TRBJ1-2
v_call: TRBV27
d_call: .
clone_size: .
cdr3_aa: CASSLWSSGEVGGYTF
cdr3_nt: TGTGCCAGCAGTTTATGGTCTTCGGGGGAGGTTGGTGGCTACACCTTC

cdr3_length: 18
j_call: TRBJ1-2
v_call: TRBV4-1
d_call: .
clone_size: .
cdr3_aa: CASSQDTLGTKPNYGYTF
cdr3_nt: TGCGCCAGCAGCCAAGATACGTTGGGGACTAAACCTAACTATGGCTACACCTTC

cdr3_length: 13
j_call: TRBJ1-2
v_call: TRBV29-1
d_call: .
clone_size: .
cdr3_aa: CSVDGGSNYGYTF
cdr3_nt: TGCAGCGTTGACGGGGGTTCTAACTATGGCTACACCTTC

cdr3_length: 14
j_call: TRBJ1-1
v_call: TRBV4-2
d_call: TRBD1
clone_size: .
cdr3_aa: CASSHGDRVTEAFF
cdr3_nt: TGTGCCAGCAGCCACGGTGACAGGGTCACTGAAGCTTTCTTT